The entry that follows covers one TCR beta chain sequence. What it recognizes is unknown. Produced via immunoSEQ multiplex PCR; TCRdb's table is partial and in-frame only. The sample has about 160,000 clones, 75% to 95% seen once; the top ten hold around 4.4%. The data stem from a study of T cell responses to AZD1222 COVID-19 vaccine. Overall study findings and caveats: Repertoires were obtained solely post-peak T cell response. When two AZD1222 doses had been given, Spike-specific TCR breadth and depth rose. Females made up more of the donors, who were largely white British, and clonal diversity may have come out too low.

This TCR was sampled from an adult in good health. Material: peripheral blood, obtained on day 0 of AZD1222 vaccination.

CDR3 nucleotide sequence: TGTGCCAGCATTCTAGGGGGGCAGGGTCTGGCTTTCTTT. This translates into CASILGGQGLAFF. The rearrangement uses TRBV2 and TRBJ1-1; maybe TRBD1 (6 bases). Germline V lookup: CDR1 SNHLY, CDR2 FYNNEI. V lost 7 bases and J lost 11, with 20 bases in between. CDR3 length equals 13 residues.